One and the same sample provided the 24 T cell receptor beta chains below, sequenced in a study of T cells in Graves' hyperthyroidism and ophthalmopathy. RNA transcripts provided the source from which TCR beta CDR3 regions were amplified. Carried out on the TCR CDR3, a first-round RT-PCR used the HTBI primer set. From the multiplex PCR reads, TCRdb called clonotypes with MiXCR, one entry per CDR3 protein. In the table there are around 520,000 distinct CDR3 sequences, around 13% of which are singletons. The sequenced material came from blood. The receptor set was obtained from a woman aged 35 to 49 with Graves' hyperthyroidism.

This clonotype has at least ten counts. This chain connects TRBV20-1 to TRBJ1-1, with TRBD1 identical over 12 bases. The CDR3 extends over 15 amino acids. J was trimmed by 9 bases and V by 1 base; bases with no gene match: 9. The germline gives CDR1 DFQATT, CDR2 SNEGSKA (reference sequence). The CDR3 region is CSARGGQGAVEKAFF. The CDR3 region has the DNA TGCAGTGCTAGAGGGGGACAGGGGGCCGTGGAGAAAGCTTTCTTT.

The chain is built from TRBV12-3 or TRBV12-4 and TRBJ2-2; D not resolved. Deletions cut 6 bases from V and 5 bases from J, with 4 bases between. The CDR3 loop spans 11 amino acids. CDR3 nucleotides: TGTGCCAGCAGAGAAACCGGGGAGCTGTTTTTT. This gives the protein CASRETGELFF.

This clonotype was counted at least ten times. The genes are TRBV7-3 and TRBJ1-5; D gene uncertain. This CDR3 is built from 15 residues. Trimming cost V 6 bases and J 4 bases, with 16 bases left between them. Germline values: CDR1 SGHTA, CDR2 FQGTGA. The CDR3 spells CASSSTAGLNQPQHF. The CDR3 region has the DNA TGTGCCAGCAGTTCAACTGCAGGATTAAATCAGCCCCAGCATTTT. The full variable domain, rest sourced from reference TRBV7-3 and TRBJ1-5, is GAGVSQTPSNKVTEKGKYVELRCDPISGHTALYWYRQSLGQGPEFLIYFQGTGAADDSGLPNDRFFAVRPEGSVSTLKIQRTERGDSAVYLCASSSTAGLNQPQHFGDGTRLSIL.

This clonotype was observed many times. The chain is built from TRBV18 and TRBJ2-1; D unresolved. Trimming left V 3 bases short and J 1 base short, with 7 bases between. Germline CDR1 is KGHSH and CDR2 is LQKENI. This CDR3 is built from 14 residues. CDR3 residues: CASSPTPSYNEQFF. Here the CDR3 DNA reads TGTGCCAGCTCACCGACTCCTTCCTACAATGAGCAGTTCTTC.

The chain uses TRBV20-1 and TRBJ2-5; D is perhaps TRBD2 (5 bases). There are 15 residues in the CDR3. V lost 1 base to trimming and J lost 2 bases, with 14 bases between them. Per germline, CDR1 DFQATT and CDR2 SNEGSKA (reference sequence). The CDR3 bases are TGCAGTGCTAGAGGCACGGGATTCCCACAAGAGACCCAGTACTTC. Translating gives CSARGTGFPQETQYF.

As concerns this clonotype: A single base separates this from a much larger clone, so it may be a read error. The chain joins TRBV6-5 to TRBJ2-3, with 7 bases fitting TRBD2. This CDR3 region has 15 residues. The J segment lost 4 bases and the V segment lost 2 bases, leaving 6 bases of the junction unmatched. Germline CDR1 reads MNHEY; CDR2 reads SVGAGI. CDR3 protein: CASSYRGSGADTQYF. CDR3 sequence (DNA): TGTGCCAGCAGTTACCGCGGGAGTGGCGCAGATACGCAGTATTTT.

This clonotype was counted ten times or more. The gene calls are TRBV20-1 and TRBJ2-5; 8 bases align to TRBD2. V gave up 3 bases and J gave up 3 bases; unmatched junction bases: 3. This CDR3 region has 13 residues. Germline V gene sequence: CDR1 DFQATT, CDR2 SNEGSKA (reference sequence). CDR3 residues: CSASGTSKETQYF. The CDR3 DNA follows: TGCAGTGCTAGCGGGACTAGTAAAGAGACCCAGTACTTC.

CDR3: CAWRAQGWGEQFF. The DNA for the CDR3 is TGTGCCTGGAGGGCACAGGGGTGGGGTGAGCAGTTCTTC. The rearrangement uses TRBV30 and TRBJ2-1, with 7 nucleotides matching TRBD1. This CDR3 has 13 amino acids. The germline gives CDR1 GTSNPN, CDR2 SVGIG (reference sequence). Trimming removed 3 bases from V and 9 bases from J; junction bases left unmatched: 8.

This clonotype was counted at least ten times. The genes are TRBV11-2 and TRBJ1-6, with a weak D call TRBD1 (6 bases). In germline, CDR1 is SGHAT, CDR2 FQNNGV. CDR3 length equals 16 residues. Trimming stripped 0 bases from V and 4 bases from J, with 10 bases between. This CDR3 reads CASSLDKGGYNSPLHF. CDR3 bases: TGTGCCAGCAGCTTAGATAAAGGGGGATATAATTCACCCCTCCACTTT.

This clonotype came up a few times. The rearrangement links TRBV30 to TRBJ1-5; no clear D. The CDR3 extends over 15 amino acids. Trimming took 0 bases from V and 4 from J, leaving 13 bases between them. Germline CDR1 is GTSNPN and CDR2 is SVGIG (reference sequence). The CDR3: CAWSVGGKSNQPQHF. Here the CDR3 DNA reads TGTGCCTGGAGTGTAGGAGGCAAGTCAAATCAGCCCCAGCATTTT.

This clonotype was seen at least ten times. The chain carries TRBV7-2 and TRBJ1-4; no clear D gene. CDR1 and CDR2 (germline): SGHTA, FQGNSA. The CDR3 consists of 13 residues. Between the trimmed V and J ends, which lost 2 bases and 4 bases, there was a span of 5 bases. DNA for the CDR3: TGTGCCAGCAGCTTAAGAAGTAATGAAAAACTGTTTTTT. It encodes CASSLRSNEKLFF.

There are a few counts of this clonotype. The junction does not match germline at one end; this may be a read error. The V and J genes are TRBV10-3 and TRBJ2-7, with 8 bases aligning to TRBD2. CDR1 is ENHRY and CDR2 is SYGVKD in the germline V gene. The CDR3 sequence is 14 residues long. Here the CDR3 DNA reads TGTGCCATCAGTGTTACTAGCGGCTCCTACGGGCAGTACTTC. It translates to CAISVTSGSYGQYF.

About this clonotype: Just one base apart from a much larger clone, this may be a read error. The V and J genes are TRBV20-1 and TRBJ2-7; D is possibly TRBD2 (5 bases). Germline assignment: CDR1 DFQATT and CDR2 SNEGSKA (reference sequence). The CDR3 runs to 14 residues. The CDR3 reads CGARELDRVEEQYF. The CDR3 DNA reads TGCGGTGCTAGGGAGTTAGATCGGGTTGAGGAGCAGTACTTC.

This clonotype was seen only a few times. This chain joins TRBV20-1 and TRBJ2-6, with TRBD1 matching over 10 bases. V trimming: 3 bases; J trimming: 1 base; junction bases outside the gene matches: 6. The V gene's germline CDR1 is DFQATT and CDR2 SNEGSKA (reference sequence). This CDR3 is built from 17 residues. The CDR3 here is CSASAGQGTSGANVLTF. CDR3 DNA sequence: TGCAGTGCTAGTGCGGGACAGGGGACGTCTGGGGCCAACGTCCTGACTTTC.

This clonotype was seen many times. An end of the junction differs from the germline gene, which may be a read error. This chain links TRBV2 with TRBJ1-1; 7 positions agree with TRBD1. Germline V gives CDR1 SNHLY, CDR2 FYNNEI. The CDR3 extends over 14 amino acids. CDR3 DNA: TGTGCCAGCAGGGAAGACAGGGAAGGGCCTGAAGCTTTCTTT. The encoded protein is CASREDREGPEAFF.

This clonotype was detected ten times or more. The V and J genes are TRBV12-3 or TRBV12-4 and TRBJ1-2; D gene unclear. The CDR3 length is 14 residues. V was clipped by 3 bases and J by 0 bases, with 8 bases between them. This CDR3 reads CASSFAGTNYGYTF. CDR3 in DNA: TGTGCCAGCAGTTTCGCCGGGACTAACTATGGCTACACCTTC.

There are many counts of this clonotype. This chain links TRBV2 with TRBJ1-5; no definite D call. The CDR3 is 14 residues long. Deletions cut 2 bases from V and 0 bases from J, with 5 bases between. Germline V gene data show CDR1 as SNHLY and CDR2 as FYNNEI. The CDR3 bases are TGTGCCAGCAGTGAATGGGGTAGCAATCAGCCCCAGCATTTT. Translation gives CASSEWGSNQPQHF. Filled out from reference TRBV2 and TRBJ1-5, the complete variable domain reads EPEVTQTPSHQVTQMGQEVILRCVPISNHLYFYWYRQILGQKVEFLVSFYNNEISEKSEIFDDQFSVERPDGSNFTLKIRSTKLEDSAMYFCASSEWGSNQPQHFGDGTRLSIL.

The sample holds a few counts of this clonotype. The CDR3 nucleotides are TGTGCCAGCAGCACCACGACAGGGATTGGTTCACCCCTCCACTTT. Translated: CASSTTTGIGSPLHF. The chain is built from TRBV7-9 and TRBJ1-6; 7 nucleotides align to TRBD1. The germline CDR1 and CDR2 sequences are SEHNR and FQNEAQ (reference sequence). The CDR3 is made up of 15 amino acids. Losses at the gene ends were 5 bases for V and 9 bases for J; bases not matched to a gene: 10.

This clonotype has a count of ten or more. The chain is built from TRBV20-1 and TRBJ1-6, with TRBD1 as a possible D gene (5 bases). V gave up 8 bases and J gave up 5 bases, with 16 bases separating them. CDR1 DFQATT and CDR2 SNEGSKA come from the germline V gene (reference sequence). CDR3 length equals 14 residues. The CDR3 nucleotides read TGCAGTACCCGTCCAGGGACTAATAATTCACCCCTCCACTTT. This sequence encodes CSTRPGTNNSPLHF.

As for this clonotype: An end of the junction differs from the germline gene, which may be a read error. This rearrangement joins TRBV7-9 to TRBJ1-1; D not resolved. The germline V gene encodes CDR1 SEHNR and CDR2 FQNEAQ (reference sequence). The CDR3 length is 14 residues. CDR3 sequence (DNA): TGTGCCAGCATCCCCACTGGGCACAACACTGAAGCTTCCTTT. It encodes CASIPTGHNTEASF.

This clonotype was observed many times. This chain uses TRBV5-1 with TRBJ2-2; 7 nucleotides match TRBD2. The CDR3 runs 14 residues. Germline assignment: CDR1 SGHRS and CDR2 YFSETQ. V shed 0 bases, J shed 9 bases, and the junction held 5 bases outside the gene matches. The chain's CDR3 is CASSLASGNRELFF. As DNA, the CDR3 is TGCGCCAGCAGCTTGGCGAGCGGGAACAGGGAGCTGTTTTTT.

This clonotype came up many times. The rearrangement uses TRBV7-9 and TRBJ2-1; no firm D call. In germline, CDR1 is SEHNR, CDR2 FQNEAQ (reference sequence). V gave up 6 bases and J gave up 6 bases, with 9 bases separating them. The CDR3 is made up of 12 amino acids. Here the CDR3 reads CASRLMANEQFF. In DNA, the CDR3 is TGTGCCAGCAGACTAATGGCCAATGAGCAGTTCTTC.

This clonotype was seen more than once but under ten times. This sequence joins TRBV5-1 and TRBJ2-3, with D possibly being TRBD1 (6 bases). V was clipped by 3 bases and J by 0 bases, with 14 bases between them. The CDR3 loop spans 16 amino acids. Germline V gives CDR1 SGHRS, CDR2 YFSETQ. This chain's CDR3 is CASSSRTDSSTDTQYF. CDR3 coding DNA: TGCGCCAGCAGCTCACGGACAGACTCTAGCACAGATACGCAGTATTTT.

In this sample, this clonotype turned up many times. The chain joins TRBV28 to TRBJ2-5; 7 nucleotides match TRBD1. This CDR3 has 15 residues. The germline V gene has CDR1 MDHEN and CDR2 SYDVKM. The trim removed 5 bases at V and 5 bases at J, leaving 11 bases unmatched. DNA for the CDR3: TGTGCCAGCAGTCTCCTCGACAGGGTACGGGAGACCCAGTACTTC. It specifies CASSLLDRVRETQYF.